The sequence of this TCR beta chain was determined in a study of blood T cell repertoires in COVID-19. This CDR3 region has 15 residues. V was pared by 3 bases and J by 1 base, with 5 bases of the junction left unmatched. The germline V gene encodes CDR1 SGHRS and CDR2 YFSETQ. Measured with immunoSEQ multiplex PCR; TCRdb has only the in-frame clones, and not every one. Here the sample spans about 50,000 clones, over 85% being singletons. Sequenced: peripheral blood. V usage is TRBV5-1 and J usage is TRBJ1-2, with 8 bases identical to TRBD1. The origin of this receptor is a human donor in a cohort sampled during active COVID-19. The CDR3 region has the DNA TGCGCCAGCAGCTCCCGGGACAGGAGTAACTATGGCTACACCTTC. Translated, it gives CASSSRDRSNYGYTF. Looking up the rest from reference TRBV5-1 and TRBJ1-2 gives the full variable domain: KAGVTQTPRYLIKTRGQQVTLSCSPISGHRSVSWYQQTPGQGLQFLFEYFSETQRNKGNFPGRFSGRQFSNSRSEMNVSTLELGDSALYLCASSSRDRSNYGYTFGSGTRLTVV.